Listed below are T cell receptor beta chains from one sample, sequenced in a study of T cell responses to AZD1222 COVID-19 vaccine. Method: immunoSEQ multiplex PCR; TCRdb's copy keeps in-frame clones and lacks some. This sample has over 130,000 clones, with 80% to 95% found just once. The sample in question was peripheral blood, obtained 28 days after the second AZD1222 dose. These receptor sequences come from an adult who received the AZD1222 COVID-19 vaccine. Both conserved end residues are part of each CDR3. A D gene is named only where the DNA matches it firmly. The listing skips clone size in some rows; elsewhere it reads once, few, many or a size class.

j_call: TRBJ1-2; clone_size: once; v_call: TRBV28; d_call: .; cdr3_nt: TGTGCCAGCAGTACCAGGGTGAATGGCTACACCTTC; cdr3_aa: CASSTRVNGYTF
j_call: TRBJ1-2; clone_size: .; v_call: TRBV27; d_call: .; cdr3_nt: TGTGCCAGCAGGGGTCCATACGGAGTAGATGGCTACACCTTC; cdr3_aa: CASRGPYGVDGYTF
j_call: TRBJ1-5; clone_size: .; v_call: TRBV27; d_call: .; cdr3_nt: TGTGCCAGCGCTTTTTTGGGGCAGCCCCAGCATTTT; cdr3_aa: CASAFLGQPQHF
j_call: TRBJ2-1; clone_size: .; v_call: TRBV5-6; d_call: TRBD2; cdr3_nt: TGTGCCAGCAGCTTGCCGGGACTAGCGGGAAGGGATGAGCAGTTCTTC; cdr3_aa: CASSLPGLAGRDEQFF
j_call: TRBJ1-6; clone_size: .; v_call: TRBV11-2; d_call: .; cdr3_nt: TGTGCCAGCAGCTTAGATCGACTGAGCAATAATTCACCCCTCCACTTT; cdr3_aa: CASSLDRLSNNSPLHF
j_call: TRBJ2-7; clone_size: .; v_call: TRBV7-9; d_call: .; cdr3_nt: TGTGCCAGCAGCTCCGCGCGGGCCCCCTACGAGCAGTACTTC; cdr3_aa: CASSSARAPYEQYF
j_call: TRBJ1-4; clone_size: .; v_call: TRBV12-3/TRBV12-4; d_call: TRBD1; cdr3_nt: TGTGCCAGCAGAGGGACAGGGGAAGAAAAACTGTTTTTT; cdr3_aa: CASRGTGEEKLFF
j_call: TRBJ2-3; clone_size: .; v_call: TRBV5-1; d_call: .; cdr3_nt: TGCGCCAGCAGTCGCAGTACTAGAGAAGGGCAGTATTTT; cdr3_aa: CASSRSTREGQYF
j_call: TRBJ1-4; clone_size: few; v_call: TRBV9; d_call: .; cdr3_nt: TGTGCCAGCAGCCGACTTGGACCGCCTAATGAAAAACTGTTTTTT; cdr3_aa: CASSRLGPPNEKLFF
j_call: TRBJ2-1; clone_size: .; v_call: TRBV7-2; d_call: TRBD2; cdr3_nt: TGTGCCAGCAGCTTATACGGGACTAGCAATGAGCAGTTCTTC; cdr3_aa: CASSLYGTSNEQFF
j_call: TRBJ1-2; clone_size: .; v_call: TRBV3-1/TRBV3-2; d_call: .; cdr3_nt: TGTGCCAGCAGCCCCACAGGGAACTATGGCTACACCTTC; cdr3_aa: CASSPTGNYGYTF
j_call: TRBJ2-1; clone_size: .; v_call: TRBV29-1; d_call: .; cdr3_nt: TGCAGCGTTGATCCAGCCCGCGATGAGCAGTTCTTC; cdr3_aa: CSVDPARDEQFF
j_call: TRBJ2-3; clone_size: .; v_call: TRBV5-1; d_call: .; cdr3_nt: TGCGCCAGCAGCTTCGGGGCGGGGTCCACAGATACGCAGTATTTT; cdr3_aa: CASSFGAGSTDTQYF
j_call: TRBJ2-1; clone_size: .; v_call: TRBV6-2/TRBV6-3; d_call: TRBD2; cdr3_nt: TGTGCCAGCAGTAAACTAGCGGGACAATACAATGAGCAGTTCTTC; cdr3_aa: CASSKLAGQYNEQFF